The rows below give T cell receptor beta chains drawn from one sample of a study of cytomegalovirus exposure and HLA in healthy donors. Here immunoSEQ multiplex PCR was the method, and the copy in TCRdb shows in-frame clones only, minus some. Recorded for this sample: 150,000 or so clones. Input material: PBMCs. These receptors all come from a woman aged 45 to 65 in good health and CMV-seronegative. Each CDR3 is given with its conserved first and last residue. The D gene is left open where the match is weak.

>TRBJ2-3|.|TRBV19
CATKEGPYTDTQYF
TGTGCCACTAAGGAGGGGCCGTACACAGATACGCAGTATTTT
>TRBJ2-3|TRBD2|TRBV7-2
CASSHGGADTQYF
TGTGCCAGCAGTCATGGGGGGGCAGATACGCAGTATTTT
>TRBJ2-7|TRBD1|TRBV18
CASSQQGQASYEQYF
TGTGCCAGCTCACAACAGGGACAGGCGTCCTACGAGCAGTACTTC
>TRBJ2-3|.|TRBV4-3
CASSQEGLATDTQYF
TGCGCCAGCAGCCAAGAAGGCTTAGCGACAGATACGCAGTATTTT
>TRBJ1-2|.|TRBV30
CAWSVTGYGYTF
TGTGCCTGGAGTGTAACCGGGTATGGCTACACCTTC
>TRBJ1-2|.|TRBV21-1
CASIDRGRGYTF
TGTGCCAGCATCGACAGGGGACGCGGCTACACCTTC
>TRBJ2-5|.|TRBV29-1
CSVTQGGETQYF
TGCAGCGTCACACAGGGTGGCGAGACCCAGTACTTC
>TRBJ1-1|.|TRBV18
CASSRREVDTEAFF
TGTGCCAGCTCACGCCGGGAGGTGGACACTGAAGCTTTCTTT
>TRBJ1-5|.|TRBV4-1
CASSRTEGNQPQHF
TGCGCCAGCAGCCGGACAGAGGGCAATCAGCCCCAGCATTTT
>TRBJ1-5|.|TRBV5-6
CASSLGPGYQPQHF
TGTGCCAGCAGCTTGGGCCCAGGGTATCAGCCCCAGCATTTT
>TRBJ1-2|.|TRBV4-3
CASSSETGIHGDGYTF
TGCGCCAGCAGCTCCGAAACCGGGATCCACGGAGATGGCTACACCTTC
>TRBJ1-1|.|TRBV7-9
CASSPRVGAFF
TGTGCCAGCAGCCCACGGGTAGGAGCTTTCTTT
>TRBJ2-1|.|TRBV19
CASSILSGGPEVEQFF
TGTGCCAGTAGTATTCTGTCAGGAGGGCCGGAAGTTGAGCAGTTCTTC
>TRBJ1-5|.|TRBV6-4
CASSDDGNQPQHF
TGTGCCAGCAGTGACGACGGGAATCAGCCCCAGCATTTT
>TRBJ2-1|TRBD2|TRBV14
CASSRDPAGGDNEQFF
TGTGCCAGCAGCCGAGACCCTGCGGGGGGAGACAATGAGCAGTTCTTC
>TRBJ2-1|TRBD2|TRBV18
CASSADGTSGSREQFF
TGTGCCAGCTCTGCCGACGGGACTAGCGGGAGTAGAGAGCAGTTCTTC
>TRBJ2-5|TRBD1|TRBV6-5
CASSYSTGARVETQYF
TGTGCCAGCAGTTACTCGACAGGGGCGCGTGTAGAGACCCAGTACTTC
>TRBJ2-1|.|TRBV15
CATSRDSRESSYNEQFF
TGTGCCACCAGCAGAGACTCCCGGGAGAGCTCCTACAATGAGCAGTTCTTC
>TRBJ2-1|.|TRBV30
CAWSVGSGSYNEQFF
TGTGCCTGGAGTGTAGGAAGCGGCTCCTACAATGAGCAGTTCTTC
>TRBJ1-2|.|TRBV25-1
CASRPGWAGVYGYTF
TGTGCCAGCCGCCCTGGGTGGGCAGGGGTCTATGGCTACACCTTC
>TRBJ2-1|.|TRBV4-2
CASSHTDKTEQFF
TGTGCCAGCAGCCACACTGACAAGACTGAGCAGTTCTTC
>TRBJ2-2|.|TRBV4-1
CASSQDPSTTGELFF
TGCGCCAGCAGCCAAGATCCTAGCACCACCGGGGAGCTGTTTTTT
>TRBJ1-1|.|TRBV7-9
CASSFAGDTEAFF
TGTGCCAGCAGCTTCGCAGGGGACACTGAAGCTTTCTTT
>TRBJ2-5|.|TRBV20-1
CSARVRETQYF
TGCAGTGCTAGAGTGAGAGAGACCCAGTACTTC